Presented here are 32 T cell receptor beta chains from one specimen sequenced in a study of identical twins. TCRdb passed the 5' RACE reads through MiXCR, listing each CDR3 protein once. The sample records hundreds of thousands of distinct CDR3 sequences, roughly 20% being singletons. The same sample was also used in a study of T cells expressing NK-cell markers.

Sequenced sample: PBMCs. The receptors stem from a woman aged 18-29 years in good health.

J is TRBJ1-5 and V is TRBV12-3 or TRBV12-4, with D maybe TRBD1 (5 bases). CDR3 size: 13 residues. The germline V and J ends were trimmed by 5 bases and 6 bases, with 11 bases remaining between them. DNA for the CDR3: TGTGCCAGCAGTCATGGGGCACCTCAGCCCCAGCATTTT. Translated: CASSHGAPQPQHF.

V gene TRBV4-3 combines with J gene TRBJ2-1; D is ambiguous. This CDR3 has 10 amino acids. Germline-derived CDR1 and CDR2 are LGHNA and YSLEER. Trimming removed 6 bases from V and 8 bases from J, with 5 bases in between. CDR3 sequence reads: CASSRHEQFF. The CDR3 region has the DNA TGCGCCAGCAGTCGGCATGAGCAGTTCTTC.

This clonotype was observed a handful of times. This chain links TRBV12-3 or TRBV12-4 with TRBJ2-1; D call uncertain. The V end was cut by 2 bases, the J end by 5 bases, with 7 bases between. This CDR3 is 13 amino acids long. This chain's CDR3 is CASSLNANNEQFF. CDR3 coding DNA: TGTGCCAGCAGTTTAAACGCCAACAATGAGCAGTTCTTC.

The chain employs TRBV5-1 and TRBJ2-3; a possible D gene is TRBD2 (7 bases). CDR1 and CDR2 (germline): SGHRS, YFSETQ. This CDR3 is built from 15 residues. The V end lost 4 bases, the J end lost 2 bases, and 14 bases lay between the germline ends. Here the CDR3 reads CASSALGGATDTQYF. CDR3 nucleotides: TGCGCCAGCAGCGCACTTGGGGGGGCCACAGATACGCAGTATTTT.

The V gene is TRBV10-3, the J gene TRBJ2-7; D ambiguous. The length of the CDR3 is 13 residues. The V and J ends lost 0 bases and 6 bases respectively, with 9 bases between them. Germline assignment: CDR1 ENHRY and CDR2 SYGVKD. The CDR3 protein is CAISESIGREQYF. CDR3 coding DNA: TGTGCCATCAGTGAGTCGATAGGTCGCGAGCAGTACTTC.

The chain joins TRBV20-1 to TRBJ1-3, with no clear D. Germline assignment: CDR1 DFQATT and CDR2 SNEGSKA (reference sequence). This CDR3 has 11 amino acids. Trimming removed 7 bases at V and 3 bases at J, with 7 bases between. CDR3 protein: CSVPRGNTIYF. CDR3 bases: TGCAGTGTTCCCCGTGGAAACACCATATATTTT.

This clonotype was detected a few times. The CDR3 sequence: CASSQDVYEQYF. As DNA, the CDR3 is TGTGCCAGCAGCCAAGACGTCTACGAGCAGTACTTC. The gene calls are TRBV4-2 and TRBJ2-7; D is uncertain. The CDR3 has 12 amino acids. From germline, CDR1 is LGHNA and CDR2 YNFKEQ. Deletions cut 0 bases from V and 3 bases from J, with 3 bases between.

V and J are TRBV27 and TRBJ2-2; no clear D gene. This CDR3 region has 16 residues. CDR1 MNHEY and CDR2 SMNVEV come from the germline V gene (reference sequence). Trimming pared 5 bases from V and 4 bases from J, leaving 17 bases between. The CDR3 sequence is CASSPLADLATGELFF. DNA of the CDR3: TGTGCCAGCAGTCCCCTTGCAGACTTAGCCACCGGGGAGCTGTTTTTT.

This clonotype came up a few times. This chain links TRBV7-9 with TRBJ2-7; tentatively, D is TRBD1 (5 bases). Germline V gene sequence: CDR1 SEHNR, CDR2 FQNEAQ (reference sequence). Trimming cost V 6 bases and J 2 bases, with 17 bases left between them. This CDR3 has 15 amino acids. CDR3 protein: CASSPSRVDPYEQYF. In DNA form, the CDR3 reads TGTGCCAGCAGTCCAAGCAGGGTTGACCCCTACGAGCAGTACTTC.

The chain recombines TRBV6-2 or TRBV6-3 with TRBJ2-7; 7 nucleotides match TRBD2. V gave up 5 bases and J gave up 6 bases; unmatched junction bases: 13. The CDR3 contains 15 residues. Germline CDR1 MNHEY, CDR2 SVGEGT. Written as DNA, the CDR3 is TGTGCCAGCAGTAGCCTCGGCGGGAGTGAGATCGAGCAGTACTTC. Translation: CASSSLGGSEIEQYF.

The chain employs TRBV4-1 and TRBJ2-1; unclear D gene. The V end lost 5 bases, the J end lost 6 bases, and 11 bases lay between the germline ends. CDR3 size: 13 residues. Germline CDR1 MGHRA, CDR2 YSYEKL. This chain's CDR3 is CASSAAAPNEQFF. CDR3 in DNA: TGCGCCAGCAGCGCCGCAGCCCCCAATGAGCAGTTCTTC.

This clonotype was detected only a few times. The V gene is TRBV12-5, the J gene TRBJ1-2; D gene uncertain. V lost 5 bases, J lost 4 bases, and 11 bases lay in between. CDR3 length: 13 residues. Germline V gene sequence: CDR1 LGHNT, CDR2 FRNRAP. Written as DNA, the CDR3 is TGTGCTAGTGGTCCGACAAACCGCTATGGCTACACCTTC. As protein: CASGPTNRYGYTF.

V usage is TRBV11-2 and J usage is TRBJ2-1, with 7 bases lining up with TRBD2. The germline gives CDR1 SGHAT, CDR2 FQNNGV. V was pared by 5 bases and J by 6 bases, with 7 bases of the junction left unmatched. This CDR3 is 14 amino acids long. The CDR3 nucleotides read TGTGCCAGCAGCGGCGGGAGTTCGGTCAATGAGCAGTTCTTC. Residues: CASSGGSSVNEQFF.

This clonotype is termed medium-sized (0.01 to 0.1%). J is TRBJ1-5 and V is TRBV5-1; D is ambiguous. Germline CDR1 and CDR2: SGHRS and YFSETQ. Trimming left V 2 bases short and J 5 bases short, with 17 bases between. This CDR3 region has 16 residues. The CDR3 reads CASSFSAEEGDQPQHF. In DNA form, the CDR3 reads TGCGCCAGCAGCTTTTCCGCGGAGGAGGGCGATCAGCCCCAGCATTTT.

This clonotype was seen only a few times. An end of the junction does not agree with germline; a read error may underlie this. The genes are TRBV7-7 and TRBJ2-1, with 7 nucleotides matching TRBD2. This CDR3 region has 14 residues. Germline V gene data show CDR1 as SSHAT and CDR2 as FNYEAQ (reference sequence). The CDR3 DNA sequence: TGTGCTAGCAGCCTCGGGGGGTCCCTCAATGAGCAGTTCTTC. The encoded protein is CASSLGGSLNEQFF.

The chain couples TRBV7-2 to TRBJ2-7; D gene unclear. V was shortened by 1 base and J by 1 base, with 17 bases between the two germline ends. In germline, CDR1 is SGHTA, CDR2 FQGNSA. There are 17 residues in the CDR3. Here the CDR3 DNA reads TGTGCCAGCAGCTTAGGAGCCCCCAGTGGTCGGTCCTACGAGCAGTACTTC. It encodes CASSLGAPSGRSYEQYF.

The chain has TRBV29-1 and TRBJ2-1; D unresolved. Looked up from germline, CDR1 is SQVTM and CDR2 is ANQGSEA. This CDR3 is built from 13 residues. V gave up 3 bases and J gave up 3 bases, with 9 bases separating them. The CDR3 protein is CSVDVTNYNEQFF. The CDR3, as DNA: TGCAGCGTTGATGTAACAAACTACAATGAGCAGTTCTTC.

The genes are TRBV5-1 and TRBJ2-3, with a weak D call TRBD1 (5 bases). V dropped 3 bases and J dropped 1 base, with 9 bases sitting between them. The length of the CDR3 is 14 residues. Germline CDR1 and CDR2: SGHRS and YFSETQ. The CDR3 region has the DNA TGCGCCAGCAGCTACCTGACAGGCACAGATACGCAGTATTTT. Its protein is CASSYLTGTDTQYF.

The chain combines TRBV20-1 with TRBJ2-7; TRBD2 matches 14 bases. Germline loops: CDR1 DFQATT, CDR2 SNEGSKA (reference sequence). This CDR3 contains 17 residues. Unmatched junction bases numbered 10, after V lost 1 base and J lost 5 bases. The CDR3 sequence is CSARGSPGLAGAHEQYF. The CDR3, as DNA: TGCAGTGCTAGAGGTTCCCCGGGACTAGCGGGAGCCCACGAGCAGTACTTC.

This clonotype was seen only a few times. This rearrangement joins TRBV20-1 to TRBJ1-5, with no clear D. The CDR3 is 12 residues long. Trimming removed 3 bases from V and 6 bases from J, with 9 bases in between. Germline V lookup: CDR1 DFQATT, CDR2 SNEGSKA (reference sequence). The CDR3 region is CSARDRAQPQHF. The DNA for the CDR3 is TGCAGTGCTAGGGATAGGGCTCAGCCCCAGCATTTT.

This sequence joins TRBV10-3 and TRBJ2-3, with TRBD2 matching 7 bases. J lost 2 bases, V lost 4 bases, and 6 bases had no gene match. In germline, CDR1 is ENHRY, CDR2 SYGVKD. The CDR3 is 15 residues long. The CDR3 region is CAISAGLDHTDTQYF. Here the CDR3 DNA reads TGTGCCATCAGTGCCGGACTAGACCACACAGATACGCAGTATTTT.

This clonotype came up a few times. The gene calls are TRBV6-5 and TRBJ2-1; 10 nucleotides line up with TRBD2. J was trimmed by 9 bases and V by 2 bases; bases with no gene match: 16. The germline V gene has CDR1 MNHEY and CDR2 SVGAGI. The CDR3 runs 18 residues. CDR3 DNA: TGTGCCAGCAGTTACCGGGCTAGCGGGAGCCCCAGGAAGGGTGAGCAGTTCTTC. Its protein is CASSYRASGSPRKGEQFF.

The chain links TRBV29-1 to TRBJ1-2; perhaps TRBD1 as D (5 bases). The CDR3 extends over 10 amino acids. Per the germline V gene, CDR1 is SQVTM and CDR2 is ANQGSEA. V dropped 4 bases and J dropped 6 bases, with 6 bases sitting between them. CDR3 coding DNA: TGCAGCGTTGGGGGGAATGGCTACACCTTC. As protein: CSVGGNGYTF.

In its sample, this clonotype was seen a few times. The V and J genes are TRBV29-1 and TRBJ2-3; no definite D call. The CDR3 contains 11 residues. Germline CDR1 is SQVTM and CDR2 is ANQGSEA. Between the trimmed V and J ends, which lost 7 bases and 6 bases, there was a span of 11 bases. The chain's CDR3 is CSGLKRDTQYF. Here the CDR3 DNA reads TGCAGCGGCCTGAAAAGGGATACGCAGTATTTT.

This clonotype was seen more than once but under ten times. CDR3 nucleotides: TGTGCCAGCAAAACTAGGGGGGGACAAATCCACACCTTC. Translation: CASKTRGGQIHTF. The rearrangement links TRBV6-1 to TRBJ1-2; TRBD1 might be the D (6 bases). The CDR3 has 13 amino acids. Germline CDR1 reads MNHNS; CDR2 reads SASEGT. The V gene lost 7 bases and the J gene lost 12 bases, with 21 bases spanning the gap.

The chain has TRBV20-1 and TRBJ2-3, with TRBD2 matching 10 bases. CDR3 size: 17 residues. V was clipped by 1 base and J by 0 bases; unmatched bases: 7. From germline, CDR1 is DFQATT and CDR2 SNEGSKA (reference sequence). The CDR3 reads CSARASSSGSSTDTQYF. The DNA of the CDR3 is TGCAGTGCTAGAGCATCCTCTAGCGGGAGTAGCACAGATACGCAGTATTTT.

This clonotype has just a few counts. The V call is TRBV20-1, the J call TRBJ2-3; TRBD1 agrees at 9 bases. The J segment lost 4 bases and the V segment lost 5 bases, leaving 7 bases of the junction unmatched. Germline CDR1 and CDR2: DFQATT and SNEGSKA (reference sequence). This CDR3 comprises 14 residues. CDR3: CSARDRVGPDTQYF. In DNA form, the CDR3 reads TGCAGTGCTCGGGACAGGGTGGGCCCAGATACGCAGTATTTT.

This clonotype showed up just a few times. The chain carries TRBV20-1 and TRBJ2-1, with 10 bases matching TRBD2. CDR3 length equals 16 residues. Germline values: CDR1 DFQATT, CDR2 SNEGSKA (reference sequence). CDR3 DNA: TGCAGCCCCAGATCGAGCGGGGGGGTCGGTTACAATGAGCAGTTCTTC. It is translated as CSPRSSGGVGYNEQFF.

The rearrangement uses TRBV6-5 and TRBJ1-1, with unresolved D. The CDR3 contains 16 residues. Germline-derived CDR1 and CDR2 are MNHEY and SVGAGI. V lost 0 bases to trimming and J lost 2 bases, with 13 bases between them. The chain's CDR3 is CASSYSFSSLNTEAFF. DNA for the CDR3: TGTGCCAGCAGTTACTCGTTCTCCAGCTTAAACACTGAAGCTTTCTTT.

The chain employs TRBV18 and TRBJ2-7; TRBD2 is a possible D gene (5 bases). Trimming left V 4 bases short and J 7 bases short, with 14 bases between. The CDR3 runs to 13 residues. Per germline, CDR1 KGHSH and CDR2 LQKENI. The CDR3 sequence: CASSRGFAEEQYF. The DNA for the CDR3 is TGTGCCAGCTCACGAGGGTTCGCGGAGGAGCAGTACTTC.

This clonotype was counted a few times. The chain couples TRBV6-5 to TRBJ1-2; maybe TRBD1 (6 bases). CDR3 length equals 15 residues. Between the trimmed V and J ends, which lost 0 bases and 8 bases, there was a span of 16 bases. Germline values: CDR1 MNHEY, CDR2 SVGAGI. The CDR3 nucleotides are TGTGCCAGCAGTTACTCGATAGGGGGTCTCGAGGGCTACACCTTC. Residues: CASSYSIGGLEGYTF.

In its sample, this clonotype was seen a few times. The V call is TRBV7-8, the J call TRBJ1-1; the match to TRBD1 covers 10 bases. Trimming took 1 base from V and 1 from J; bases not matched to a gene: 12. The CDR3 is 19 residues long. Germline CDR1 SGHVS, CDR2 FQNEAQ. The CDR3 sequence is CASSLVYTRDRGTNTEAFF. The CDR3 region has the DNA TGTGCCAGCAGCTTAGTATACACCCGGGACAGGGGAACGAACACTGAAGCTTTCTTT.